This TCR beta chain originates from a study of blood T cell repertoires in COVID-19. This clone was seen a single time. The repertoire was sequenced with immunoSEQ multiplex PCR; TCRdb's copy has only in-frame clones and lacks some. The sample records a few hundred thousand clones, more than 80% being singletons. CDR3 length: 14 amino acids. Germline loops: CDR1 MNHEY, CDR2 SVGAGI. Trimming removed 10 bases from V and 5 bases from J, with 20 bases in between. The receptor was derived from a man under 40 who had recovered from COVID-19. This chain connects TRBV6-5 to TRBJ2-5; a weak D match, TRBD2 (5 bases). The sample was PBMCs or T cells enriched from blood (not recorded which). CDR3 protein: CATSGEPRRETQYF. The CDR3 coding sequence is TGTGCCACCTCCGGGGAACCCAGGAGGGAGACCCAGTACTTC.